A single sample is the source of the 12 T cell receptor beta chains below, sequenced in a study of blood T cell repertoires in COVID-19. The method was immunoSEQ multiplex PCR; TCRdb's version includes in-frame clones alone and lacks a portion of them. Of 300,000 to 350,000 clones in the sample, approximately 92% were seen once. Sequencing was performed on peripheral blood. These receptor sequences come from a woman between 25 and 40 years old with COVID-19, enrolled during active disease.

The V and J genes are TRBV10-3 and TRBJ1-1; D is possibly TRBD1 (6 bases). CDR1 is ENHRY and CDR2 is SYGVKD in the germline V gene. CDR3 size: 14 residues. The V and J ends lost 6 bases and 0 bases respectively, with 11 bases between them. CDR3 nucleotide sequence: TGTGCCATCAGCGGACAGAACCTGAACACTGAAGCTTTCTTT. It translates to CAISGQNLNTEAFF.

This rearrangement joins TRBV21-1 to TRBJ2-1; TRBD1 was called by the table and not checked on the DNA. TRBV21-1 is tagged as a pseudogene. The CDR3 spans 16 residues. The CDR3 DNA reads as TGTGCCAGCAGCAAAGGCGGGGACAGGGTTCACAATGAGCAGTTCTTC. Translation gives CASSKGGDRVHNEQFF.

The chain carries TRBV28 and TRBJ2-5, with TRBD2 identical over 8 bases. The CDR3 runs to 15 residues. Per germline, CDR1 MDHEN and CDR2 SYDVKM. J was trimmed by 1 base and V by 1 base; bases with no gene match: 2. CDR3 DNA: TGTGCCAGCAGTTTATTGCGGGGGGCCCAAGAGACCCAGTACTTC. As protein: CASSLLRGAQETQYF.

The chain combines TRBV15 with TRBJ2-1; 14 bases align to TRBD2. Losses at the gene ends were 3 bases for V and 9 bases for J; bases not matched to a gene: 7. The germline V gene encodes CDR1 LNHNV and CDR2 YYDKDF (reference sequence). CDR3 length: 16 amino acids. CDR3 region: CATSRPTSGRAVEQFF. The CDR3 DNA sequence: TGTGCCACCAGCAGGCCGACTAGCGGGAGGGCCGTTGAGCAGTTCTTC.

This clone showed up just once. V and J are TRBV28 and TRBJ1-4, with 9 nucleotides matching TRBD1. CDR1 is MDHEN, CDR2 SYDVKM, per germline. V trimming: 3 bases; J trimming: 7 bases; junction bases outside the gene matches: 6. This CDR3 region has 15 residues. CDR3 nucleotide sequence: TGTGCCAGCAGTTTGGTAGGACAGGGGTTTGAAAAACTGTTTTTT. Encoded protein: CASSLVGQGFEKLFF.

The chain recombines TRBV9 with TRBJ2-1; perhaps TRBD2 as D (5 bases). The V and J ends lost 3 bases and 7 bases respectively, with 14 bases between them. CDR3 length: 14 residues. The germline V gene encodes CDR1 SGDLS and CDR2 YYNGEE. The DNA for the CDR3 is TGTGCCAGCAGCGATTTGGGAGTCGGAAATGAGCAGTTCTTC. Amino acid sequence: CASSDLGVGNEQFF.

This chain uses TRBV27 with TRBJ2-3; 11 nucleotides agree with TRBD2. This CDR3 contains 14 residues. V lost 7 bases, J lost 7 bases, and 7 bases stayed unmatched. The V gene's germline CDR1 is MNHEY and CDR2 SMNVEV (reference sequence). The CDR3 DNA follows: TGTGCCAGCACGAAACTAGCGGGGGCTAATACGCAGTATTTT. It is translated as CASTKLAGANTQYF.

This clone was observed a single time. The J gene is TRBJ1-6, the V gene TRBV27, with 7 nucleotides matching TRBD1. There are 15 residues in the CDR3. Unmatched junction bases numbered 1, after V lost 0 bases and J lost 5 bases. CDR1 and CDR2 (germline): MNHEY, SMNVEV (reference sequence). The CDR3 protein is CASSLSTGNNSPLHF. CDR3 in DNA: TGTGCCAGCAGTTTATCGACAGGGAATAATTCACCCCTCCACTTT.

The V gene is TRBV15, the J gene TRBJ2-2; 12 positions match TRBD2. CDR1 and CDR2 (germline): LNHNV, YYDKDF (reference sequence). V lost 6 bases to trimming and J lost 6 bases; unmatched junction nucleotides: 8. The CDR3 covers 16 residues. CDR3: CATSKTSGRIAGELFF. The CDR3 coding sequence is TGTGCCACCAGTAAGACTAGCGGGAGAATCGCCGGGGAGCTGTTTTTT.

This chain links TRBV12-2 with TRBJ1-5; the listed D gene, TRBD1, was not tested against the DNA. TRBV12-2 is a documented pseudogene. This CDR3 is 15 amino acids long. The CDR3 is CASRLETGRNQPQHF. CDR3 DNA sequence: TGTGCAAGTCGCTTAGAGACAGGCCGCAATCAGCCCCAGCATTTT.

The V gene is TRBV28, the J gene TRBJ2-3; 16 bases agree with TRBD2. The J segment lost 7 bases and the V segment lost 1 base, leaving 11 bases of the junction unmatched. The CDR3 is made up of 19 amino acids. Germline assignment: CDR1 MDHEN and CDR2 SYDVKM. CDR3 region: CASSLYPLGTSGRGHTQYF. CDR3 coding DNA: TGTGCCAGCAGTTTATACCCCCTCGGGACTAGCGGGAGGGGGCATACGCAGTATTTT.

The chain is built from TRBV11-2 and TRBJ2-5; 7 positions match TRBD2. CDR1 and CDR2 from the germline V gene are SGHAT and FQNNGV. The J segment lost 1 base and the V segment lost 5 bases, leaving 13 bases of the junction unmatched. The CDR3 is 17 amino acids. The CDR3 spells CASSRSPGLPIQETQYF. CDR3 DNA sequence: TGTGCCAGCAGCCGATCACCGGGACTACCCATCCAAGAGACCCAGTACTTC.